This entry is about one T cell receptor (beta chain). The sample comes from a study of control samples from healthy donors and cancer patients. Only in-frame clones appear in the TCRdb table, and some are missing; sequencing was by immunoSEQ multiplex PCR. The sample consists of some 210,000 clones, about nine tenths of them appearing once. V lost 0 bases and J lost 4; bases outside the gene matches: 5. CDR3 size: 16 residues. Germline V gives CDR1 SGHDT, CDR2 YYEEEE. The sequenced sample was blood. The chain recombines TRBV5-6 with TRBJ1-3, with TRBD1 matching 9 bases. The receptor comes from a man aged 25-45 years in good health. CDR3 residues: CASSLGTGVAGNTIYF. Here the CDR3 DNA reads TGTGCCAGCAGCTTGGGGACAGGGGTTGCGGGAAACACCATATATTTT.